This T cell receptor (beta chain) was sequenced for a study of blood T cells in healthy people across ages (dated by TCRdb to the mid-2010s). About the full investigation: Template switching captured roughly one uniquely barcoded TCR beta cDNA molecule per two T cells in model experiments. To avoid experimental bias, donors of different ages were randomly spread across the sequencing lanes. Four age groups were formed from the donors: young (average around 15 years), middle-aged (approximately 40), aged (around 68) and long-lived (about 80). Two additional independent replicas of 1 million unique cDNA reads from the same blood draw were analyzed for two donors (one aged 18 to 29 and one aged 80 or older). The study measured age-related changes in TCR beta repertoire diversity using deep sequencing normalized with unique cDNA molecular identifiers. Points the paper makes about the study in general: Observed TCR beta diversity correlated strongly with the percentage of naive T cells measured by flow cytometry. Bulk unsorted PBMC profiling prevented conclusive comparison of naive and antigen-experienced compartments. Compared with the aged group, the long-lived group had more naive CD4+ T cells, fewer expanded clones and increased TCR diversity, a pattern suggesting age selection. Estimates of total diversity based on one million sequenced T cells were considered lower bounds and underestimates. As age increased, observed TCR beta diversity per million T cells dropped in a roughly linear way, and a significant reduction was already evident by age roughly 36. Because donor CMV infection status was unknown, age-related changes in expanded clonotypes were potentially confounded.

V sheds 0 bases and J sheds 2 bases, leaving 10 bases between their ends. The germline V gene yields MNHEY for CDR1 and SVGAGI for CDR2. The cysteine opens and the phenylalanine closes a CDR3 of 15 amino acids. This entry keeps only the CDR3 DNA: 45 bases, framed from base 1. The donors were about 40 Caucasian individuals from Russia, aged 6 to 90 years, who were systemically healthy. Approximately 11 milliliters of peripheral blood were drawn from each donor into EDTA-treated Vacutainer tubes. Ficoll-Paque density-gradient centrifugation was used to isolate PBMCs, with at least 7 million per sample. Total RNA was extracted from PBMCs with Trizol reagent, with at least 6 micrograms obtained per sample. Naive CD45RAhigh/CD27high T cell percentages were measured by flow cytometry on a PBMC aliquot from every donor. As to this clonotype: Its antigen is still unknown. No quality values exist for individual bases; no much larger clone is one base distant.

Library preparation employed 5' RACE. TCRdb lists the instrument as Illumina HiSeq 2500. A second PCR of roughly 7 to 12 cycles was run with a J-beta primer mix and a sample-barcoded 5' primer. A template-switch 5' adaptor carrying 12 random nucleotides introduced a unique molecular identifier onto each TCR beta cDNA molecule. Each sample yielded at least 3 million CDR3-containing paired-end reads. All of the RNA was converted into first-strand cDNA using the Mint cDNA synthesis kit, with a TRBC-specific oligonucleotide serving as the primer. All cDNA was treated with uracil-DNA glycosylase and then went through a first 18-cycle PCR with the universal primers M1SS and BC2_uni_R. Regarding the original processing steps: Each sample was normalized by randomly selecting 1 million high-quality reads, each carrying a distinct molecular identifier. Reads sharing molecular identifiers were discarded rather than binned into consensus sequences. MiTCR, set to a Q25 quality threshold and the strictest error-elimination algorithm, was used for CDR3 identification, clonotype clustering and error correction. Lower-bound total TCR beta diversity was estimated with a nonparametric unseen species model using Euler transformation. TCRdb reanalyzed the raw reads on its own, using fastp at Q25 for trimming and MiXCR for clone calling, and kept in-frame beta chains. Merged by CDR3 protein, the rows form single entries marked with the most common genes and DNA. These V and J calls originate from TCRdb's pipeline instead of the authors' own analysis. Within this sample are around 940,000 distinct CDR3 sequences, with 45% to 60% of them counted one time only. The ten largest clones add up to roughly a fifth of the sample.

The TCR originated in a woman aged 60-70 years in good health. The chain is encoded by TRBV6-5 joined to TRBJ1-2; no D gene can be assigned with confidence. The specimen sequenced was blood. The CDR3 reads as follows: CASSYSKSMNYGYTF. The nucleotide sequence reads as follows: TGTGCCAGCAGTTACTCGAAATCCATGAACTATGGCTACACCTTC.